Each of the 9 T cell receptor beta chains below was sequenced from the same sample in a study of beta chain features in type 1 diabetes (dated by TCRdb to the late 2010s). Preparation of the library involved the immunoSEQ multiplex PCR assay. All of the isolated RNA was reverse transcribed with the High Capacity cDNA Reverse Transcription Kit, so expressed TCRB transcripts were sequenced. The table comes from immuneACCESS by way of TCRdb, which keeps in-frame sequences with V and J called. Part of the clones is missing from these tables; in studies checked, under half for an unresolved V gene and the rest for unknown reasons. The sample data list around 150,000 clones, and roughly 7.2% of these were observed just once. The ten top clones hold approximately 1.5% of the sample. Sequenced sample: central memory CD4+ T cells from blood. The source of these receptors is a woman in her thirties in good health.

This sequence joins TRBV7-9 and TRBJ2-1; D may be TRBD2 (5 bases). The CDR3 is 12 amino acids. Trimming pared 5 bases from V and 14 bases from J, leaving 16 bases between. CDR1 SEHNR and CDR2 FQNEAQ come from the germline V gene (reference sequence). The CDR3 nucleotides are TGTGCCAGCAGCCTAGGAGGCCGATTGGAGTTCTTC. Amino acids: CASSLGGRLEFF.

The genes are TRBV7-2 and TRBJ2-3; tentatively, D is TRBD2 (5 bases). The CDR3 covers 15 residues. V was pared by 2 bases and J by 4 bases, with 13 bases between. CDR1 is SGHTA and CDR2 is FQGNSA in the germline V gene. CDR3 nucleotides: TGTGCCAGCAGCTTAAGTGCTCGCGGGTCAGATACGCAGTATTTT. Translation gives CASSLSARGSDTQYF.

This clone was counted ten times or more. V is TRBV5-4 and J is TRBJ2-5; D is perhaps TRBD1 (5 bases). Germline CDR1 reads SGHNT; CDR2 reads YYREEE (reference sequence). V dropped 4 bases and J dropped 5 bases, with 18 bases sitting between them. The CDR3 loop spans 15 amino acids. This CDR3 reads CASSPSNQGLETQYF. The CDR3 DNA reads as TGTGCCAGCAGCCCTTCGAACCAGGGTCTGGAGACCCAGTACTTC.

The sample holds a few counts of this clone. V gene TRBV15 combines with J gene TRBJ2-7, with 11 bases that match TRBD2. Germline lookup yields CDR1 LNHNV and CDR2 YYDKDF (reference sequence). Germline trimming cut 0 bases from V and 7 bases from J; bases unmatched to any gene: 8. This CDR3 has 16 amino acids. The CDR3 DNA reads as TGTGCCACCAGCAGAGAACTAGCGGGAGTTGGGAGGGAGCAGTACTTC. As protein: CATSRELAGVGREQYF. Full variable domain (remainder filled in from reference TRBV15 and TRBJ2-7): DAMVIQNPRYQVTQFGKPVTLSCSQTLNHNVMYWYQQKSSQAPKLLFHYYDKDFNNEADTPDNFQSRRPNTSFCFLDIRSPGLGDTAMYLCATSRELAGVGREQYFGPGTRLTVT.

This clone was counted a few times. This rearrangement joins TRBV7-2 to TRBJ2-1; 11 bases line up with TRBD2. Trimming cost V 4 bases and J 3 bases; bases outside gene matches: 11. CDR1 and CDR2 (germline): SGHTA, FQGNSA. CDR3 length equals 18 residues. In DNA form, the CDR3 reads TGTGCCAGCAGCTCCTCATCACCCCTAGCGGGGGGCTACAATGAGCAGTTCTTC. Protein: CASSSSSPLAGGYNEQFF.

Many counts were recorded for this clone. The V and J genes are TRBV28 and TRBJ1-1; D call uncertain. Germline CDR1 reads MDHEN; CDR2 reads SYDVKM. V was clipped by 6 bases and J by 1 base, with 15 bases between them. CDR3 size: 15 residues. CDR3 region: CASSKVAGRNTEAFF. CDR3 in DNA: TGTGCCAGCAGCAAAGTAGCCGGGAGGAACACTGAAGCTTTCTTT.

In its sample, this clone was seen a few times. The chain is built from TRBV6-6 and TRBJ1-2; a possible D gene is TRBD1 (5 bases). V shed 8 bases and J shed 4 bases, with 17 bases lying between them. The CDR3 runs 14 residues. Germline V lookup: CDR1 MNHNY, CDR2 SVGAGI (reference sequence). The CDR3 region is CASWEQTAFYGYTF. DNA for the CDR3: TGTGCCAGCTGGGAACAGACAGCCTTCTATGGCTACACCTTC.

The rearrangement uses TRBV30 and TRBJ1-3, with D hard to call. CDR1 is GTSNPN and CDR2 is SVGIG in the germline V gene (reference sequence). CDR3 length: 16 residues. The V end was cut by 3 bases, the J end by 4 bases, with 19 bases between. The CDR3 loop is CAWRPNLGVVGNTIYF. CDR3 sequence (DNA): TGTGCCTGGAGGCCTAATCTGGGAGTGGTGGGAAACACCATATATTTT.

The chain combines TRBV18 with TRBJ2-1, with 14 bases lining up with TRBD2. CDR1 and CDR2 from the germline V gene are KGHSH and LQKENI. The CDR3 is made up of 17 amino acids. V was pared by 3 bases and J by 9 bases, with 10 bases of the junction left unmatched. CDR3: CASSPLGTSGSIGEQFF. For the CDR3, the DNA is TGTGCCAGCTCACCCCTCGGGACTAGCGGGAGTATCGGTGAGCAGTTCTTC.